This T cell receptor beta chain was captured in a study of glioma-infiltrating T cells. Study findings and constraints: Tissue-blood divergence was below expectation in non-neoplastic patients, above in gliomas.

Using RNA template, CDR3s of TCR alpha and beta were amplified with iRepertoire arm-PCR. Input was roughly 95-450 ng of tissue mRNA or PBMC total RNA. TCRdb redid the calling of the multiplex PCR reads with MiXCR, one entry per CDR3 protein. The sample gives 110,000 or so distinct CDR3 sequences, around 25% of which show up once; just under 35% is in the top ten. Concerning this clonotype: Its target is not known.

Germline CDR1 and CDR2: WSHSY and SAAADI. This CDR3 is 14 amino acids long. The V gene lost 9 bases and the J gene lost 3 bases, with 12 bases spanning the gap. The chain links TRBV10-2 to TRBJ1-6; D gene ambiguous. The sequenced sample was glioma tissue, nonneoplastic brain tissue, or PBMCs (not recorded which). The clonotype originates from a human donor with low-grade glioma or glioblastoma, undergoing nonglioma brain surgery, or in good health (not recorded which). The CDR3 loop reads CASGRLDYNSPLHF. The CDR3 coding sequence is TGCGCCAGTGGGAGGCTCGACTATAATTCACCCCTCCACTTT.